The table lists the clone carrying this T cell receptor beta chain with a count of one. Its target is unknown. This sample was taken from a study of OX40 agonist ivuxolimab in advanced cancers. Across the whole study: Intravenous ivuxolimab was administered to patients every 2 weeks at 0.01 to 10 mg/kg. Study-wide results and limits: The authors did not determine the antigen specificity of the expanded peripheral T cells. Relative to CD4+, CD8+ T cells held more expanded clones on average.

CDR3 size: 15 residues. Germline CDR1 reads SGHTS; CDR2 reads YDEGEE. V gave up 7 bases and J gave up 0 bases, with 14 bases separating them. Using immunoSEQ multiplex PCR, the repertoire was profiled, and TCRdb retains in-frame clones only, with some absent. The sample lists around 14,000 clones, more than 65% occurring once. Material: CD4+ or CD8+ T cells sorted from blood, obtained in a trial of the OX40 agonist ivuxolimab. The chain is built from TRBV5-8 and TRBJ2-1; tentatively, D is TRBD1 (6 bases). This TCR came from an adult with an advanced solid tumor such as melanoma, head and neck, liver or kidney cancer. CDR3 nucleotides: TGTGCCAGCTCCTCAGGGGATGGCTCCTACAATGAGCAGTTCTTC. Translated: CASSSGDGSYNEQFF. The complete variable domain, with remaining parts taken from reference TRBV5-8 and TRBJ2-1, reads EAGVTQSPTHLIKTRGQQATLRCSPISGHTSVYWYQQALGLGLQFLLWYDEGEERNRGNFPPRFSGRQFPNYSSELNVNALELEDSALYLCASSSGDGSYNEQFFGPGTRLTVL.